This T cell receptor (beta chain) originates from a study of metastatic and nonmetastatic thyroid tumors. About the study: Thyroid patients, malignant and benign, had repertoires compared across blood and tumor or nodule tissue.

The germline V gene has CDR1 KGHDR and CDR2 SFDVKD. This CDR3 region has 12 residues. With 10 bases removed from V and 13 bases from J, the gap between germline ends came to 19 bases. Original processing notes: Differences in CDR3 between clinicopathological groups were drawn on to build a classifier intended to discriminate distant-metastatic papillary thyroid cancer patients. TCRdb re-clonotyped the PCR reads through MiXCR. These V and J calls rely on TCRdb rather than the paper's analysis. Of 26,000 or so clones in the sample, 16% were seen once. No treatment had been given to any patient before thyroid surgery.

This receptor was taken from a male donor with papillary thyroid cancer or a benign thyroid nodule (not recorded which). Some clones in this sample may be carry-over from other donors' samples. The V call is TRBV24-1, the J call TRBJ2-1; possible D gene TRBD2, 5 bases. Material for sequencing was blood. As DNA, the CDR3 is TGTGCCACTGGAGAAGGACTCAATTATCAGTTCTTC. This codes for CATGEGLNYQFF.